This T cell receptor beta chain appears in the sequencing data of a study of shared clonotypes between healthy human individuals. TCRdb's copy holds only in-frame clones and misses some; the assay was immunoSEQ multiplex PCR. The sample holds approximately 2,300,000 clones; roughly 92% are singletons and the top ten take approximately 0.41%. This CDR3 has 16 amino acids. Germline values: CDR1 SGHRS, CDR2 YFSETQ. With 3 bases clipped from V and 4 bases from J, the junction kept 10 bases outside the gene matches. The chain uses TRBV5-1 and TRBJ2-3; TRBD2 matches 8 bases. The clonotype comes from a man between 18 and 29 years old in good health. Some clones in this sample may be carry-over from other donors' samples. Sequencing was carried out using naive CD4+ T cells from PBMCs. Subset denoted: CD45RA+ positively selected. The DNA of the CDR3 is TGCGCCAGCAGCTCCGGGGGGGTAGCTCTCGCAGATACGCAGTATTTT. Its protein product is CASSSGGVALADTQYF.